This T cell receptor (beta chain) was identified during a study of CD8+CD57+ T cells in acquired aplastic anemia. The CDR3 is made up of 16 amino acids. Looked up from germline, CDR1 is SGHTA and CDR2 is FQGTGA. After removal of 5 bases from V and 5 bases from J, the junction contained 13 bases not matched to a gene. Genomic DNA constituted the template upon which TCR beta VDJ and CDR3 profiling was performed. TCRdb re-called the reads with MiXCR, one entry per CDR3 protein. This sample has hundreds of thousands of distinct CDR3 sequences, with around three fifths found just once. This receptor was identified in a human donor with severe aplastic anemia or a healthy control (not recorded which). The V and J genes are TRBV7-3 and TRBJ2-5; TRBD2 matches at 8 bases. The specimen sequenced was sorted CD4+, CD8+, or CD8+CD57+ T cells (not recorded which) from PBMCs. The CDR3 bases are TGTGCCAGCAGCCCGTCCGCAGGCGGGGGGAGGGAGACCCAGTACTTC. It translates to CASSPSAGGGRETQYF.